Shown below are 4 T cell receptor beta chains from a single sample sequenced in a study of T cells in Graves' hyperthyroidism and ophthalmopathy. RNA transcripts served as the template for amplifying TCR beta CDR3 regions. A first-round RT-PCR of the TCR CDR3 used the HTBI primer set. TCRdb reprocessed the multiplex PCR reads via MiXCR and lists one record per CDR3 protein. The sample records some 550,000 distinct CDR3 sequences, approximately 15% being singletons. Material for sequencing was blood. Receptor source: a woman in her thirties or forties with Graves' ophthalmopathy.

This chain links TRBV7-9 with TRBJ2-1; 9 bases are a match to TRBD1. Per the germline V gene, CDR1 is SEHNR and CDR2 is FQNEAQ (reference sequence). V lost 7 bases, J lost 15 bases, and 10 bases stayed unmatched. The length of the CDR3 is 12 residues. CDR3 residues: CASIATGDRVFF. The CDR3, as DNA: TGTGCCAGCATCGCTACAGGGGACAGGGTGTTCTTC.

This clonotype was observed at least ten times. The CDR3: CASKAIAGPYNEQFF. The CDR3 DNA reads as TGCGCCAGCAAAGCGATCGCGGGCCCCTACAATGAGCAGTTCTTC. The chain combines TRBV10-1 with TRBJ2-1, with D possibly being TRBD2 (5 bases). Germline V CDR1 and CDR2: WNHNN, SYGVQD (reference sequence). This CDR3 is 15 amino acids long. V lost 7 bases, J lost 2 bases, and 15 bases lay in between.

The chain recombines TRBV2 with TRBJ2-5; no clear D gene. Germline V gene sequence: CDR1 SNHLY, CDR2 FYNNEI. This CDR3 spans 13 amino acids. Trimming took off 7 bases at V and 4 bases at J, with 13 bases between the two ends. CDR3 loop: CASTGGTPETQYF. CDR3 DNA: TGTGCCAGCACAGGTGGTACACCAGAGACCCAGTACTTC. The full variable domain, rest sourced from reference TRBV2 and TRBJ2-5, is EPEVTQTPSHQVTQMGQEVILRCVPISNHLYFYWYRQILGQKVEFLVSFYNNEISEKSEIFDDQFSVERPDGSNFTLKIRSTKLEDSAMYFCASTGGTPETQYFGPGTRLLVL.

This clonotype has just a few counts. This CDR3 is CSARDRQLSTDTQYF. In DNA, the CDR3 is TGCAGTGCTAGAGACCGACAGTTATCCACAGATACGCAGTATTTT. This chain connects TRBV20-1 to TRBJ2-3; D is perhaps TRBD1 (5 bases). Germline V gives CDR1 DFQATT, CDR2 SNEGSKA (reference sequence). The CDR3 sequence is 15 residues long. Trimming removed 0 bases from V and 2 bases from J, with 12 bases in between.